This TCR beta chain was observed in a study of post-analysis software for immune sequencing data. Prepared libraries of TCR beta cDNA carried unique molecular identifiers. TCRdb itself ran the PCR reads through MiXCR, one entry per CDR3 protein. In the table there are some 700,000 distinct CDR3 sequences, 59% of which are singletons. This clonotype was detected a few times. Its antigen is as yet unknown. Study results and caveats: The five TRBV segments detected at higher frequency in patients than in controls included TRBV5-6, TRBV5-1 and TRBV20-1.

The J segment lost 6 bases and the V segment lost 3 bases, leaving 8 bases of the junction unmatched. Germline loops: CDR1 DFQATT, CDR2 SNEGSKA (reference sequence). The CDR3 runs 13 residues. The genes are TRBV20-1 and TRBJ2-7; TRBD1 agrees at 7 bases. Sequences were obtained from blood. This TCR came from a girl aged 2 to 9 with multiple sclerosis. This CDR3 is CSARFTGVREQYF. CDR3 sequence (DNA): TGCAGTGCTAGGTTTACAGGGGTCCGCGAGCAGTACTTC.